These 5 T cell receptor beta chains share one sample of origin, sequenced in a study of Ad26.COV2.S vaccination and SARS-CoV-2 variants. Treatment in this sample: about 20 received Ad26.COV2.S at low or high dose, single or two shots; about 5 received placebo; per-sample allocation not given. Samples were taken on day 63 after the first vaccine or placebo injection. Assay used: immunoSEQ multiplex PCR; TCRdb lists only in-frame clones, some missing. The table lists a few hundred thousand clones, less than 95% of them singletons. Sequenced material: peripheral blood, taken in a trial of Ad26.COV2.S vaccine versus placebo. The receptors stem from a person aged 18-60 years who received the Ad26.COV2.S COVID-19 vaccine or a placebo.

The chain carries TRBV4-1 and TRBJ1-5; D remains unclear. The CDR3 runs 16 residues. V lost 0 bases, J lost 6 bases, and 15 bases lay in between. Germline V CDR1 and CDR2: MGHRA, YSYEKL. The CDR3 sequence is CASSQDISGVRQPQHF. CDR3 nucleotides: TGCGCCAGCAGCCAAGATATCTCCGGGGTACGTCAGCCCCAGCATTTT.

This clone was picked up one time. The rearrangement joins TRBV4-3 to TRBJ2-1, with 12 nucleotides matching TRBD1. The CDR3 length is 15 residues. With V trimmed by 3 bases and J by 8 bases, 5 bases remained unmatched. Germline V gene data show CDR1 as LGHNA and CDR2 as YSLEER. This chain's CDR3 is CASSHPGTGGHEQFF. For the CDR3, the DNA is TGCGCCAGCAGCCACCCCGGGACAGGGGGCCATGAGCAGTTCTTC.

The chain joins TRBV28 to TRBJ2-7; 7 nucleotides line up with TRBD1. V lost 4 bases, J lost 6 bases, and 6 bases stayed unmatched. The CDR3 is 13 residues long. Looked up from germline, CDR1 is MDHEN and CDR2 is SYDVKM. Written as DNA, the CDR3 is TGTGCCAGCAGTTCTCTGGACAGGTTCGAGCAGTACTTC. This encodes CASSSLDRFEQYF.

DNA of the CDR3: TGTGCCAGCAGCCAAGGGCACTTCGGTGAAAAACTGTTTTTT. It encodes CASSQGHFGEKLFF. This sequence joins TRBV14 and TRBJ1-4, with D uncertain. Trimming stripped 1 base from V and 7 bases from J, with 10 bases between. Looked up from germline, CDR1 is SGHDN and CDR2 is FVKESK. The CDR3 is 14 residues long.

This clone was picked up one time. The chain links TRBV27 to TRBJ2-5; D gene uncertain. The V end lost 5 bases, the J end lost 4 bases, and 14 bases lay between the germline ends. Germline CDR1 MNHEY, CDR2 SMNVEV (reference sequence). This CDR3 contains 14 residues. The CDR3: CASSVLGYRETQYF. DNA for the CDR3: TGTGCCAGCAGTGTCCTCGGGTACAGAGAGACCCAGTACTTC.